The sequence of this T cell receptor beta chain was determined in a study of blood T cell repertoires in COVID-19. Looking at the study overall: Samples came from the United States, Italy and Spain, spanning acute and convalescent COVID-19. PBMCs, B-cell-depleted T cells, or T cells provided the cDNA or gDNA that made up the material.

Per the original methods: Amplification of reference gene primers provided the estimated nucleated cell counts. Clones were read by immunoSEQ multiplex PCR, and TCRdb kept only the in-frame ones, dropping some. The DNA gave D and trimming, while V, J and clone size come from that table. This table has 150,000 to 200,000 clones, more than 70% appearing once. In this sample, this clone turned up a few times. Germline loops: CDR1 SGHNT, CDR2 YENEEA. V lost 3 bases to trimming and J lost 9 bases; unmatched junction nucleotides: 4. This CDR3 has 15 amino acids. This sequence joins TRBV11-3 and TRBJ2-1, with 14 bases that match TRBD2. Sequencing was done on a sample of peripheral blood. This TCR was sampled from a woman aged 55-75 years with acute or convalescent COVID-19. The CDR3 sequence is CASSLGLAGVVEQFF. CDR3 DNA sequence: TGTGCCAGCAGCTTGGGACTAGCGGGAGTTGTTGAGCAGTTCTTC.